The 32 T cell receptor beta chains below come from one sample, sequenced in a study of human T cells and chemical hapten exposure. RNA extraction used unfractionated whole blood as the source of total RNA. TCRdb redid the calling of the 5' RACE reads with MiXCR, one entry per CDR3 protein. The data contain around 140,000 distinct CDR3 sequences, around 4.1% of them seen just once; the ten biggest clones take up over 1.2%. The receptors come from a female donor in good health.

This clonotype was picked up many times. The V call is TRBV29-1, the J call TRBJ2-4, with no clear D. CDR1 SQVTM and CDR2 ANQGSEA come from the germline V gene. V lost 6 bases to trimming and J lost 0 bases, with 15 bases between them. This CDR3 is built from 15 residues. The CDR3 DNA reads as TGCAGCGTCGAAACGGCGGACCTAGCCAAAAACATTCAGTACTTC. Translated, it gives CSVETADLAKNIQYF.

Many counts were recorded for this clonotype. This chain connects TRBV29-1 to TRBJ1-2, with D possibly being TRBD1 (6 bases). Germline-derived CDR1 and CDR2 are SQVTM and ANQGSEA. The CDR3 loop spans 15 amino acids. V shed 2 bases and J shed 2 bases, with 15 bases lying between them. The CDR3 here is CSVENPGAGNYGYTF. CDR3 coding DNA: TGCAGCGTTGAAAACCCAGGGGCCGGGAACTATGGCTACACCTTC.

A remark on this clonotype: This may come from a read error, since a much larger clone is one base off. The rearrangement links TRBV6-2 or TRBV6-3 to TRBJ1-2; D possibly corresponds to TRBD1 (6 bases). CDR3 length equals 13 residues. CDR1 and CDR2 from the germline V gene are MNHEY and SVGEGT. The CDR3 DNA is TGTGCCAGCAGCCGCAACAGGGATACGAGCTACAACTTC. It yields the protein CASSRNRDTSYNF.

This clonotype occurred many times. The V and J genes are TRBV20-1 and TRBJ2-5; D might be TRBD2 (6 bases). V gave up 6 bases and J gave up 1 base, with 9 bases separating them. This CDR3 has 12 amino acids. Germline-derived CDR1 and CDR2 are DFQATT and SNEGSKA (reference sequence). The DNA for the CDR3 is TGCAGTGCCGGACTATCCCAAGAGACCCAGTACTTC. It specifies CSAGLSQETQYF.

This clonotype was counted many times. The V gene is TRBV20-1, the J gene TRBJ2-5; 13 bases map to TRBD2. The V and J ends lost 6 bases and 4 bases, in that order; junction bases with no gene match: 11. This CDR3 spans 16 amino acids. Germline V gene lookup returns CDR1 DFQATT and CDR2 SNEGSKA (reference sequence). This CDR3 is CSAQTSGGRGLETQYF. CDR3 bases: TGCAGTGCCCAGACTAGCGGGGGGCGGGGATTAGAGACCCAGTACTTC.

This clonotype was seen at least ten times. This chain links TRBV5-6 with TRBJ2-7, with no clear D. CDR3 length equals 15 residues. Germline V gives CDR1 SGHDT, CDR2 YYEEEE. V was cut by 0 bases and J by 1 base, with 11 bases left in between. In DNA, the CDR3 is TGTGCCAGCAGCTTGGCGTCAGGAGCTTCCTACGAGCAGTACTTC. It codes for CASSLASGASYEQYF.

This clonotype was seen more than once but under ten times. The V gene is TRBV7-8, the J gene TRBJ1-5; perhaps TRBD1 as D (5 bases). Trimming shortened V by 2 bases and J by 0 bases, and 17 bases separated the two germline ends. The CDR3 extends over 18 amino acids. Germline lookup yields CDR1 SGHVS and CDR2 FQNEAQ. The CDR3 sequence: CASSLWRGRGYSNQPQHF. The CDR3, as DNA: TGTGCCAGCAGCTTATGGAGGGGTCGGGGATATAGCAATCAGCCCCAGCATTTT.

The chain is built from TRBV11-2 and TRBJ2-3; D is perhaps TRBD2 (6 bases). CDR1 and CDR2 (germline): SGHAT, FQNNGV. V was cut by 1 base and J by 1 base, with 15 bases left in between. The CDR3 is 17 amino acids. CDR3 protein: CASSLGVHGGRTDTQYF. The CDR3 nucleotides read TGTGCCAGCAGCTTAGGGGTTCACGGGGGTCGCACAGATACGCAGTATTTT.

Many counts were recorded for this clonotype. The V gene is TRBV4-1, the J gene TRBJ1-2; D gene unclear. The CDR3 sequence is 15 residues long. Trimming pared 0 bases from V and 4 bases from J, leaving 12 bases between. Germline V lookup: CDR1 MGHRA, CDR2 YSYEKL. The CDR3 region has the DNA TGCGCCAGCAGCCAAGACCCGGGAGGCATCTATGGCTACACCTTC. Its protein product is CASSQDPGGIYGYTF.

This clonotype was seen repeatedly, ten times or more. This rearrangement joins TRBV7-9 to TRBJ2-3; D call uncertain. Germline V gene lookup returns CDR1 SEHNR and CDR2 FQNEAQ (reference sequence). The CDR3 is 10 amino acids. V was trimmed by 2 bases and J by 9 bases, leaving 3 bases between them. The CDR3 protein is CASSLQTQYF. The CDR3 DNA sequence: TGTGCCAGCAGCTTACAGACGCAGTATTTT.

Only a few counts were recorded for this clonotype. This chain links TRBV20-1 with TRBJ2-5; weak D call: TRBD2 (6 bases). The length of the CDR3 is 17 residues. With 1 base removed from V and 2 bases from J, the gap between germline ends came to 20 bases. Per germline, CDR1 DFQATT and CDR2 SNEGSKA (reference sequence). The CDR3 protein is CSARVRGLGGIQETQYF. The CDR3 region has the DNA TGCAGTGCTAGAGTACGGGGTCTTGGGGGGATTCAAGAGACCCAGTACTTC.

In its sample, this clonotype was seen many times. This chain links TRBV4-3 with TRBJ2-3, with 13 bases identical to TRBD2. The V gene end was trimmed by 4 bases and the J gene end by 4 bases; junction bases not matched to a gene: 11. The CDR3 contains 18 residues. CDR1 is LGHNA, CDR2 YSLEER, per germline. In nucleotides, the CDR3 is TGCGCCAGCAGCCGCAGCTCAGGACTAGCGGGGGTGGCAGATACGCAGTATTTT. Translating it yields CASSRSSGLAGVADTQYF.

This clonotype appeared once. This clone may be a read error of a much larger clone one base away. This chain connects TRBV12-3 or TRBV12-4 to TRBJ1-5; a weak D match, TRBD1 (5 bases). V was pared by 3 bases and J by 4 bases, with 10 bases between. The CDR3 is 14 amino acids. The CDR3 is CASSFSGNNQPQHF. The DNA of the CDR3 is TGTGCCAGCAGTTTTTCAGGGAATAATCAGCCCCAGCATTTT.

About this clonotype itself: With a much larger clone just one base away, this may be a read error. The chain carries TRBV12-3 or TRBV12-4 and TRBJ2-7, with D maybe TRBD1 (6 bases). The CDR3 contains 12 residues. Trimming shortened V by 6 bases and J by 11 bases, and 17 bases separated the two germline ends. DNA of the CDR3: TGTGCCAGCAGCCGAAGGACAGCGCCGGAGTACTTC. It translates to CASSRRTAPEYF.

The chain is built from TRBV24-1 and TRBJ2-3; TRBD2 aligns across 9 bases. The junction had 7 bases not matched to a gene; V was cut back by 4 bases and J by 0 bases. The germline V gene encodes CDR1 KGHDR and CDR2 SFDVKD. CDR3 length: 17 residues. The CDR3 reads CATSDTGTSQSTDTQYF. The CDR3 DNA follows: TGTGCCACCAGTGACACCGGGACTAGCCAGAGCACAGATACGCAGTATTTT.

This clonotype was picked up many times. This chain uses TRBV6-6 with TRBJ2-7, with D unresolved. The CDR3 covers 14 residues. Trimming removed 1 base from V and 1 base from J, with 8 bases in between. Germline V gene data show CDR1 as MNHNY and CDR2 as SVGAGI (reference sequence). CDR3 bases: TGTGCCAGCAGTTACTTAGGAGCTTCCTACGAGCAGTACTTC. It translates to CASSYLGASYEQYF.

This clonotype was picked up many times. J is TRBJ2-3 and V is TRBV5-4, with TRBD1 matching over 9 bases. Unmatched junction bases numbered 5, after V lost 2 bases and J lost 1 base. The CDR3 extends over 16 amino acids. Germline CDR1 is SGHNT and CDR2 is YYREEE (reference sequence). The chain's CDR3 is CASSFPGQGRTDTQYF. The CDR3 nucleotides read TGTGCCAGCAGCTTTCCCGGACAGGGGCGCACAGATACGCAGTATTTT.

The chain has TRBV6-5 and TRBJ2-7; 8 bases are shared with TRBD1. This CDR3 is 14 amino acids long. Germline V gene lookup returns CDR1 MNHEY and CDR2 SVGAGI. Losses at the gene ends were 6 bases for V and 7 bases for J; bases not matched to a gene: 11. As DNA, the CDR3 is TGTGCCAGCAGCGGCCGGGACAGGACCGTTGAGCAGTACTTC. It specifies CASSGRDRTVEQYF.

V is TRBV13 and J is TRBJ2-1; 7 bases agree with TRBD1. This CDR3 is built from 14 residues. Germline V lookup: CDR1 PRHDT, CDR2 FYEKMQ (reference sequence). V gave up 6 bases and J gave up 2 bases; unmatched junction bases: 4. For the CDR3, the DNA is TGTGCCAGCAGGAGGGACAGTCCCTACAATGAGCAGTTCTTC. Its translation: CASRRDSPYNEQFF.

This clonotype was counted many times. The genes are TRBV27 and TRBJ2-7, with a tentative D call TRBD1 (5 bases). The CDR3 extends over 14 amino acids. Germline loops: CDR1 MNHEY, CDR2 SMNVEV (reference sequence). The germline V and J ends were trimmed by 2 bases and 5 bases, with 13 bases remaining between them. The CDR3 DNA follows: TGTGCCAGCAGTTTAAGGGGCAAGTTAAACGAGCAGTACTTC. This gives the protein CASSLRGKLNEQYF.

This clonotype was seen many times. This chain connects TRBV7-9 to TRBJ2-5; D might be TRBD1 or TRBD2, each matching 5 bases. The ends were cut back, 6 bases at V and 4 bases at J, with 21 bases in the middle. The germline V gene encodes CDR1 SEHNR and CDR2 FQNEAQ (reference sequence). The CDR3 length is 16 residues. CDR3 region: CASSSKPGPGAETQYF. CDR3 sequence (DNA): TGTGCCAGCAGTTCGAAACCGGGGCCTGGGGCAGAGACCCAGTACTTC.

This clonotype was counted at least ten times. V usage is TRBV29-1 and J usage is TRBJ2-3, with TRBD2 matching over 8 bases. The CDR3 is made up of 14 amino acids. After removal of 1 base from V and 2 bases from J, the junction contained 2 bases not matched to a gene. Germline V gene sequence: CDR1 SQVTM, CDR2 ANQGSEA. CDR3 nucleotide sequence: TGCAGCGTTGAAGGCGGGGGGACCACAGATACGCAGTATTTT. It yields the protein CSVEGGGTTDTQYF.

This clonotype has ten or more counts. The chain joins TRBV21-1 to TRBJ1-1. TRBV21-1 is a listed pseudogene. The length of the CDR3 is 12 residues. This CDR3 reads CASRSEDAEAFF. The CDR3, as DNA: TGTGCCAGCAGGTCAGAGGACGCTGAAGCTTTCTTT.

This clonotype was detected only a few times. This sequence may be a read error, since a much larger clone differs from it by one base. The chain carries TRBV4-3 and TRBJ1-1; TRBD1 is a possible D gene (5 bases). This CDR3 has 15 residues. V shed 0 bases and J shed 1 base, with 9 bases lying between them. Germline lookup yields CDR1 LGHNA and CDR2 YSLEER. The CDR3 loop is CASSQEATGNTEAFF. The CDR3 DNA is TGCGCCAGCAGCCAAGAAGCAACAGGGAACACTGAAGCTTTCTTT.

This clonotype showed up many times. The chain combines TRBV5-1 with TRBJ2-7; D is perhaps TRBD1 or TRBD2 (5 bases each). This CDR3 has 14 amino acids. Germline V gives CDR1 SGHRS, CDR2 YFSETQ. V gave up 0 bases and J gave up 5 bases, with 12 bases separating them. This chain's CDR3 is CASSLAQGSDEQYF. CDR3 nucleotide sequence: TGCGCCAGCAGCTTGGCCCAGGGTAGCGACGAGCAGTACTTC.

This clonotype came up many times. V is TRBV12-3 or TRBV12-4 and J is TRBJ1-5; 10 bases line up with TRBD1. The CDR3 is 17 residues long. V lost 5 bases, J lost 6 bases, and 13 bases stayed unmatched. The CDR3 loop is CASSRVAAGQGTQPQHF. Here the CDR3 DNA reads TGTGCCAGCAGTAGGGTTGCTGCGGGACAGGGGACTCAGCCCCAGCATTTT.

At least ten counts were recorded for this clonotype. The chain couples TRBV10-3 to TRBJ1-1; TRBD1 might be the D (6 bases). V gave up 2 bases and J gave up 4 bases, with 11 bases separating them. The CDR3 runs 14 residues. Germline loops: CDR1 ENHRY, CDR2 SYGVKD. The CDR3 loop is CAISENRDGTEAFF. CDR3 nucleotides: TGTGCCATCAGTGAGAACAGGGATGGCACTGAAGCTTTCTTT.

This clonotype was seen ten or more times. CDR3: CASSWDREEAFF. The DNA of the CDR3 is TGCGCCAGCAGCTGGGACAGGGAAGAAGCTTTCTTT. The V and J genes are TRBV5-1 and TRBJ1-1; TRBD1 aligns across 9 bases. V gave up 3 bases and J gave up 8 bases; unmatched junction bases: 2. The CDR3 extends over 12 amino acids. Germline CDR1 reads SGHRS; CDR2 reads YFSETQ.

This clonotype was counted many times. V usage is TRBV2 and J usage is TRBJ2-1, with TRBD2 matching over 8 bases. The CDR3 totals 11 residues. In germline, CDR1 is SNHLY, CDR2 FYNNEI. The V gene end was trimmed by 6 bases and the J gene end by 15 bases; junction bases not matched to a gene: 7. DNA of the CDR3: TGTGCCAGCAGCGCGGGGGGCGACGGGTTCTTC. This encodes CASSAGGDGFF.

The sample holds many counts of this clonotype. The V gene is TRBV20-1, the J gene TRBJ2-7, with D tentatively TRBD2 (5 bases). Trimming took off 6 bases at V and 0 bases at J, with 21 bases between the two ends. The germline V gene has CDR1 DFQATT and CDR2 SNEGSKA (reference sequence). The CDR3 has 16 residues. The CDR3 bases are TGCAGTGCCCTCCCCCTCCTGACGGGAAGCTCCTACGAGCAGTACTTC. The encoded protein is CSALPLLTGSSYEQYF.

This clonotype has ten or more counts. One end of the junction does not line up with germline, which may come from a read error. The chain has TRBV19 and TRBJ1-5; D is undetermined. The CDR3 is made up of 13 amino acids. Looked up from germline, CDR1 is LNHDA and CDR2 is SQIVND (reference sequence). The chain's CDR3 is CASSQIATSDLNF. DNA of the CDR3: TGTGCCAGTAGTCAGATCGCTACCTCCGACTTGAATTTT.

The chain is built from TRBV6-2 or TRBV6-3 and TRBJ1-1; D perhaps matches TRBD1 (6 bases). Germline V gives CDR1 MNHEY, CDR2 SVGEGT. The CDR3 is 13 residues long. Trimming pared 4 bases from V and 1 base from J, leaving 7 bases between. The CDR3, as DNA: TGTGCCAGCAGTTCGGACAGGAACACTGAAGCTTTCTTT. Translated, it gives CASSSDRNTEAFF.